Presented here are 30 T cell receptor beta chains from one specimen sequenced in a study of blood T cell repertoires in COVID-19. Sequenced by immunoSEQ multiplex PCR; TCRdb stores in-frame clones only, minus some. The sample shows just over 150,000 clones, 70% to 90% of them seen only once. Input material: PBMCs or T cells enriched from blood (not recorded which). These receptors all come from a woman aged 50 to 65 who had recovered from COVID-19.

The chain carries TRBV29-1 and TRBJ2-6; D remains unclear. Germline V gene data show CDR1 as SQVTM and CDR2 as ANQGSEA. Between the trimmed V and J ends, which lost 6 bases and 0 bases, there was a span of 9 bases. The CDR3 totals 14 residues. For the CDR3, the DNA is TGCAGCGTCGGAGTCGACTCTGGGGCCAACGTCCTGACTTTC. The encoded protein is CSVGVDSGANVLTF.

This clone has a single count. The V and J genes are TRBV9 and TRBJ1-4, with 11 bases that match TRBD1. This CDR3 has 14 residues. CDR1 is SGDLS, CDR2 YYNGEE, per germline. V shed 2 bases and J 6 bases; nucleotides not matched to a gene: 0. The DNA for the CDR3 is TGTGCCAGCAGCGTGGACAGGGGGCATGAAAAACTGTTTTTT. Protein: CASSVDRGHEKLFF.

V and J are TRBV6-5 and TRBJ2-1, with D perhaps matching TRBD2 (5 bases). V was trimmed by 6 bases and J by 9 bases, leaving 12 bases between them. This CDR3 is 12 amino acids long. Germline CDR1 MNHEY, CDR2 SVGAGI. CDR3 in DNA: TGTGCCAGCAGCTTGGACTTCCTTGAGCAGTTCTTC. The encoded protein is CASSLDFLEQFF.

The chain couples TRBV7-3 to TRBJ1-1, with D tentatively TRBD1 (6 bases). This CDR3 has 13 residues. Trimming shortened V by 4 bases and J by 2 bases, and 8 bases separated the two germline ends. Looked up from germline, CDR1 is SGHTA and CDR2 is FQGTGA. The CDR3 sequence is CASSSDRNTEAFF. The CDR3 region has the DNA TGTGCCAGCAGCTCGGACAGAAACACTGAAGCTTTCTTT.

V usage is TRBV5-1 and J usage is TRBJ2-3; 7 positions match TRBD2. Germline V lookup: CDR1 SGHRS, CDR2 YFSETQ. J gave up 2 bases and V 7 bases, and 13 bases lay outside the gene matches. This CDR3 contains 16 residues. The CDR3 nucleotides read TGCGCCAGCTCCTTTCGCGAGCGGGGTTCCACAGATACGCAGTATTTT. Amino acid sequence: CASSFRERGSTDTQYF.

This sequence joins TRBV9 and TRBJ1-2; the D is unclear. The ends were cut back, 5 bases at V and 1 base at J, with 6 bases in the middle. Germline V gives CDR1 SGDLS, CDR2 YYNGEE. This CDR3 region has 12 residues. CDR3 nucleotides: TGTGCCAGCAGTTACAGTAACTATGGCTACACCTTC. Protein sequence: CASSYSNYGYTF.

CDR3 DNA: TGTGCCAGCAGCTTGGTACGGGGAGGCTACACCTTC. It yields the protein CASSLVRGGYTF. The chain combines TRBV5-6 with TRBJ1-2; D unclear. CDR1 and CDR2 from the germline V gene are SGHDT and YYEEEE. The CDR3 consists of 12 residues. Trimming removed 0 bases from V and 8 bases from J, with 8 bases in between.

This sequence joins TRBV24-1 and TRBJ2-4; maybe TRBD1 (6 bases). From germline, CDR1 is KGHDR and CDR2 SFDVKD. This CDR3 region has 19 residues. Deletions cut 0 bases from V and 0 bases from J, with 17 bases between. The CDR3: CATSDLKAGQGLAKNIQYF. The CDR3 DNA is TGTGCCACCAGTGATTTGAAGGCGGGCCAGGGGCTAGCCAAAAACATTCAGTACTTC.

This chain links TRBV7-9 with TRBJ1-1, with D uncertain. Germline V gene lookup returns CDR1 SEHNR and CDR2 FQNEAQ (reference sequence). The ends were cut back, 2 bases at V and 11 bases at J, with 12 bases in the middle. The CDR3 is 12 residues long. The chain's CDR3 is CASSLRGSDAFF. In DNA form, the CDR3 reads TGTGCCAGCAGCTTAAGAGGTAGCGACGCTTTCTTT.

This clone was seen just once. The V gene is TRBV7-2, the J gene TRBJ2-3; unclear D gene. CDR1 is SGHTA and CDR2 is FQGNSA in the germline V gene. V was cut by 3 bases and J by 5 bases, with 9 bases left in between. This CDR3 is built from 13 residues. CDR3 bases: TGTGCCAGCAGCTTCCGTGCGATAGATACGCAGTATTTT. This encodes CASSFRAIDTQYF.

This clone showed up just once. The chain recombines TRBV24-1 with TRBJ2-5; TRBD1 agrees at 7 bases. The CDR3 sequence is 16 residues long. V was clipped by 0 bases and J by 2 bases; unmatched bases: 5. Germline V gene sequence: CDR1 KGHDR, CDR2 SFDVKD. CDR3 DNA: TGTGCCACCAGTGATTTGAGACAGGGCAATCAAGAGACCCAGTACTTC. Encoded protein: CATSDLRQGNQETQYF.

This clone appeared a single time. The rearrangement links TRBV4-1 to TRBJ2-5; 11 positions match TRBD2. This CDR3 region has 18 residues. V shed 4 bases and J 5 bases; nucleotides not matched to a gene: 15. CDR1 is MGHRA and CDR2 is YSYEKL in the germline V gene. CDR3 sequence: CASSLILAGGRAEETQYF. In DNA form, the CDR3 reads TGCGCCAGCAGCCTGATTCTAGCGGGGGGTCGTGCGGAGGAGACCCAGTACTTC.

This sequence joins TRBV10-3 and TRBJ2-1, with a tentative D call TRBD1 (6 bases). The CDR3 is made up of 19 amino acids. The germline gives CDR1 ENHRY, CDR2 SYGVKD. The ends were cut back, 2 bases at V and 9 bases at J, with 29 bases in the middle. In DNA, the CDR3 is TGTGCCATCAGTGAGCGTAACCCCGCCGGGACACCACCAGCAGGTGAGCAGTTCTTC. This translates into CAISERNPAGTPPAGEQFF.

The CDR3 nucleotides are TGTGCCAGCAGCAAACTAGCGGGGAAGGGCGGGGAGCTGTTTTTT. As protein: CASSKLAGKGGELFF. The chain uses TRBV11-3 and TRBJ2-2; TRBD2 matches 10 bases. The CDR3 has 15 residues. Per the germline V gene, CDR1 is SGHNT and CDR2 is YENEEA. Germline trimming cut 5 bases from V and 7 bases from J; bases unmatched to any gene: 7.

The chain combines TRBV7-2 with TRBJ2-1; D possibly corresponds to TRBD1 (6 bases). V was pared by 5 bases and J by 4 bases, with 15 bases between. Germline CDR1 reads SGHTA; CDR2 reads FQGNSA. This CDR3 is 15 amino acids long. The CDR3 coding sequence is TGTGCCAGCAGCGTTCGGGACATACCTTACAATGAGCAGTTCTTC. This gives the protein CASSVRDIPYNEQFF.

V is TRBV6-5 and J is TRBJ2-7; TRBD2 might be the D (6 bases). Germline CDR1 reads MNHEY; CDR2 reads SVGAGI. CDR3 length: 12 residues. V lost 2 bases, J lost 6 bases, and 8 bases lay in between. DNA of the CDR3: TGTGCCAGCAGTTACGTCGGGGGCGAGCAGTACTTC. Translated, it gives CASSYVGGEQYF.

The chain couples TRBV27 to TRBJ2-7; D remains unclear. The ends were cut back, 5 bases at V and 3 bases at J, with 11 bases in the middle. The CDR3 contains 13 residues. Germline values: CDR1 MNHEY, CDR2 SMNVEV (reference sequence). DNA for the CDR3: TGTGCCAGCAGTCAAACAGCTTTCTACGAGCAGTACTTC. It specifies CASSQTAFYEQYF.

The chain recombines TRBV5-1 with TRBJ2-5, with 11 bases matching TRBD2. The CDR3 loop spans 16 amino acids. Germline V gene data show CDR1 as SGHRS and CDR2 as YFSETQ. J gave up 2 bases and V 0 bases, and 3 bases lay outside the gene matches. For the CDR3, the DNA is TGCGCCAGCAGCTTGGGTCTAGCGGGGGGACAAGAGACCCAGTACTTC. This gives the protein CASSLGLAGGQETQYF.

V usage is TRBV29-1 and J usage is TRBJ2-2; D is uncertain. Germline CDR1 and CDR2: SQVTM and ANQGSEA. V lost 7 bases and J 8 bases, leaving 14 bases between the germline ends. The CDR3 extends over 12 amino acids. The CDR3 nucleotides are TGCAGCGCCGCTGCCATCACAGGGGAGCTGTTTTTT. Translation gives CSAAAITGELFF.

The V call is TRBV10-2, the J call TRBJ1-5; TRBD1 matches at 7 bases. V lost 7 bases and J lost 1; bases outside the gene matches: 7. Germline-derived CDR1 and CDR2 are WSHSY and SAAADI. This CDR3 has 15 residues. CDR3 loop: CASIIQGFSNQPQHF. DNA for the CDR3: TGCGCCAGCATTATACAGGGGTTCAGCAATCAGCCCCAGCATTTT.

CDR3 in amino acids: CAWSLTGTGFNEQFF. CDR3 in DNA: TGTGCCTGGAGTTTAACCGGGACAGGGTTCAATGAGCAGTTCTTC. The V gene is TRBV30, the J gene TRBJ2-1; 9 nucleotides agree with TRBD1. CDR1 and CDR2 (germline): GTSNPN, SVGIG (reference sequence). The ends lost 2 bases at V and 6 bases at J; junction bases unmatched: 8. This CDR3 region has 15 residues.

This sequence joins TRBV6-1 and TRBJ1-3; a weak D match, TRBD1 (5 bases). The germline gives CDR1 MNHNS, CDR2 SASEGT. This CDR3 is 14 amino acids long. V lost 3 bases and J lost 5, with 11 bases in between. The DNA of the CDR3 is TGTGCCAGCAGTGACCTACAGGCTAGAAACACCATATATTTT. This translates into CASSDLQARNTIYF.

In the case of this clone: One end of the junction is discordant with germline, which a read error may explain. The chain couples TRBV7-2 to TRBJ2-1, with a possible D match to TRBD2 (7 bases). Germline-derived CDR1 and CDR2 are SGHTA and FQGNSA. This CDR3 contains 16 residues. Written as DNA, the CDR3 is TGTGCCAGCAGCGTAGCCTCCGGGGGGCCCTACAATGAGCAGTTCTTC. Protein: CASSVASGGPYNEQFF. Drawing the rest from reference TRBV7-2 and TRBJ2-1, the complete variable domain is GAGVSQSPSNKVTEKGKDVELRCDPISGHTALYWYRQSLGQGLEFLIYFQGNSAPDKSGLPSDRFSAERTGGSVSTLTIQRTQQEDSAVYLCASSVASGGPYNEQFFGPGTRLTVL.

J is TRBJ2-1 and V is TRBV21-1; TRBD2 reflects the table's D call only, with no check against the DNA. TRBV21-1 is labeled a pseudogene. The CDR3 is 22 amino acids. The CDR3: CASSKKCELAGGSNSSYNEQFF. DNA of the CDR3: TGTGCCAGCAGCAAAAAGTGCGAACTAGCGGGGGGCTCAAATAGCTCCTACAATGAGCAGTTCTTC.

The CDR3 loop is CASSDSDRTEAFF. In nucleotides, the CDR3 is TGTGCCAGCAGTGATTCGGACAGAACTGAAGCTTTCTTT. The rearrangement links TRBV2 to TRBJ1-1, with a possible D match to TRBD1 (6 bases). Germline V gene sequence: CDR1 SNHLY, CDR2 FYNNEI. The CDR3 extends over 13 amino acids. Between the trimmed V and J ends, which lost 3 bases and 5 bases, there was a span of 10 bases.

Only one count was recorded for this clone. The chain links TRBV2 to TRBJ2-7, with 8 bases fitting TRBD1. V was pared by 6 bases and J by 2 bases, with 6 bases of the junction left unmatched. The germline gives CDR1 SNHLY, CDR2 FYNNEI. CDR3 size: 14 residues. The CDR3 DNA reads as TGTGCCAGCAGCGTCGACAGGGGCGCCTACGAGCAGTACTTC. Amino acid sequence: CASSVDRGAYEQYF. The variable domain in full, completed from reference TRBV2 and TRBJ2-7, reads EPEVTQTPSHQVTQMGQEVILRCVPISNHLYFYWYRQILGQKVEFLVSFYNNEISEKSEIFDDQFSVERPDGSNFTLKIRSTKLEDSAMYFCASSVDRGAYEQYFGPGTRLTVT.

The chain employs TRBV11-3 and TRBJ2-7; D is possibly TRBD2 (5 bases). V gave up 8 bases and J gave up 7 bases, with 12 bases separating them. There are 11 residues in the CDR3. CDR1 SGHNT and CDR2 YENEEA come from the germline V gene. This CDR3 is CASSGPGEQYF. CDR3 DNA: TGTGCCAGCTCTGGTCCGGGAGAGCAGTACTTC.

The rearrangement uses TRBV19 and TRBJ2-1, with TRBD1 as a possible D gene (6 bases). CDR1 and CDR2 from the germline V gene are LNHDA and SQIVND (reference sequence). With 3 bases removed from V and 4 bases from J, the gap between germline ends came to 16 bases. This CDR3 is 16 amino acids long. CDR3 amino acids: CASSMGQSAGYNEQFF. The DNA for the CDR3 is TGTGCCAGTAGTATGGGACAAAGTGCAGGATACAATGAGCAGTTCTTC.

The rearrangement uses TRBV11-2 and TRBJ1-1, with a tentative D call TRBD1 (5 bases). There are 14 residues in the CDR3. V was cut by 7 bases and J by 2 bases, with 14 bases left in between. Germline CDR1 is SGHAT and CDR2 is FQNNGV. CDR3 in DNA: TGTGCCAGCACCCGACAGCCCTCCAACACTGAAGCTTTCTTT. Amino acid sequence: CASTRQPSNTEAFF.

The chain carries TRBV29-1 and TRBJ2-5, with D unclear. Germline V CDR1 and CDR2: SQVTM, ANQGSEA. With 5 bases removed from V and 3 bases from J, the gap between germline ends came to 19 bases. The CDR3 contains 15 residues. The CDR3 DNA is TGCAGCGTTACCAGCCCACGGCGGATCGAAGAGACCCAGTACTTC. Protein: CSVTSPRRIEETQYF.